This TCR beta chain was identified in a study of T cells in Graves' hyperthyroidism and ophthalmopathy. Study context: Initial diagnosis, before any treatment, was when peripheral blood was collected.

RNA transcripts served as the template for amplifying TCR beta CDR3 regions. An initial round of RT-PCR targeting the TCR CDR3 relied on the HTBI primer set. TCRdb independently ran MiXCR on the multiplex PCR reads; one entry per CDR3 protein. This table has around 280,000 distinct CDR3 sequences, about an eighth appearing once. The study, taken as a whole, reports: Most expanded thyroid clonotypes above 0.001 also appeared in blood.

This CDR3 is built from 14 residues. Germline CDR1 LGHNA, CDR2 YSLEER. Hyperthyroidism patients were newly diagnosed, had disease duration under 2 months, and were aged 18 to 65 years. This clonotype was counted a few times. Its cognate antigen is unknown. One junction end disagrees with the germline gene, perhaps due to a read error. V and J are TRBV4-3 and TRBJ2-2; TRBD2 is a possible D gene (6 bases). The source of this sequence is a woman aged 30 to 39 with Graves' hyperthyroidism that later progressed to Graves' ophthalmopathy. The sample was blood. CDR3 residues: CASSQDGNTGGLFF. As DNA, the CDR3 is TGCGCCAGCAGCCAAGATGGGAACACCGGGGGGCTGTTTTTT.